This entry describes one TCR beta chain. This record comes from a study of CD8 T cells in Susac syndrome. The multiple sclerosis controls comprised treatment-naive patients whose relapsing-remitting disease was stable or active. Isolation of CD8+ and CD4+ T cells was performed negatively, whereas enrichment of TEMRA cells was done by FACS. Random hexamers were used to reverse transcribe the RNA input (0.5 to 1 ug). Multiplex immunoSEQ PCR targeted 54 Vbeta and 13 Jbeta TCR beta segments. TCRdb recomputed calls from the immunoSEQ multiplex PCR reads with MiXCR, one row per CDR3 protein. The sample shows 130,000 or so distinct CDR3 sequences, 75% to 90% of them seen only once. Germline CDR1 reads SQVTM; CDR2 reads ANQGSEA. The CDR3 totals 13 residues. V lost 6 bases and J 2 bases, leaving 11 bases between the germline ends.

This chain joins TRBV29-1 and TRBJ1-5, with D hard to call. Sequencing input: CD8+ T cells from PBMCs. The sequence came from a human donor with multiple sclerosis. The CDR3 region is CSVQEQGNQPQHF. In DNA, the CDR3 is TGCAGCGTCCAAGAGCAGGGCAATCAGCCCCAGCATTTT.